Given below is one TCR beta chain in context. This record belongs to a study of blood T cell repertoires in COVID-19. Sequencing used immunoSEQ multiplex PCR; TCRdb keeps in-frame clones, though not all of them. The sample lists almost 250,000 clones, more than 85% occurring once. J was trimmed by 3 bases and V by 2 bases; bases with no gene match: 7. The length of the CDR3 is 18 residues. Germline assignment: CDR1 LGHDT and CDR2 YNNKEL (reference sequence). This sequence originates from a woman aged 45-59 years who had recovered from COVID-19. Sequencing input: PBMCs or T cells enriched from blood (not recorded which). The chain recombines TRBV3-1 (or the pseudogene TRBV3-2) with TRBJ2-1; TRBD2 agrees at 13 bases. CDR3 in DNA: TGTGCCAGCAGCCAATCAAGGGGACTAGCGGGACTCTACAATGAGCAGTTCTTC. Its translation is CASSQSRGLAGLYNEQFF.